The rows below give T cell receptor beta chains drawn from one sample of a study of vaccination and CD4 T cells after COVID-19. Each CDR3 protein gets one entry after TCRdb re-called the PCR reads with MiXCR. The table lists approximately 22,000 distinct CDR3 sequences, about two fifths of them singletons, with about a fifth in the top ten. No antigens are known for them. The material was CD4+ T cells from blood, cultured in vitro, obtained before SARS-CoV-2 vaccination. These receptors originate from a human donor who received a COVID-19 vaccine. CDR3s include the opening cysteine and the closing phenylalanine or tryptophan. Fields, in order: D gene, clone size, V gene, J gene, CDR3 protein, CDR3 DNA. The D gene is left open where the match is weak. Size is omitted from some rows. Given values are once, few, many or a class for expanded clones.

d_call: NA; clone_size: few; v_call: TRBV20-1; j_call: TRBJ1-2; cdr3_aa: CSAPAPPDYGYTF; cdr3_nt: TGCAGTGCCCCAGCCCCACCAGACTATGGCTACACCTTC
d_call: NA; clone_size: few; v_call: TRBV7-8; j_call: TRBJ2-2; cdr3_aa: CASSGSLRIAPNTGELFF; cdr3_nt: TGTGCCAGCAGCGGATCGCTGAGGATCGCCCCTAACACCGGGGAGCTGTTTTTT
d_call: NA; clone_size: NA; v_call: TRBV5-1; j_call: TRBJ1-1; cdr3_aa: CASSLGQTNTEAFF; cdr3_nt: TGCGCCAGCAGCTTGGGACAGACGAACACTGAAGCTTTCTTT
d_call: TRBD2; clone_size: NA; v_call: TRBV12-3/TRBV12-4; j_call: TRBJ2-5; cdr3_aa: CASSPTGLAQETQYF; cdr3_nt: TGTGCCAGCAGTCCGACCGGACTAGCACAAGAGACCCAGTACTTC
d_call: TRBD1; clone_size: few; v_call: TRBV2; j_call: TRBJ1-2; cdr3_aa: CASRGDRDYGYTF; cdr3_nt: TGTGCCAGCAGGGGGGACAGGGACTATGGCTACACCTTC
d_call: NA; clone_size: NA; v_call: TRBV20-1; j_call: TRBJ2-5; cdr3_aa: CSARSRLAEETQYF; cdr3_nt: TGCAGTGCTAGAAGTCGGCTAGCAGAAGAGACCCAGTACTTC
d_call: NA; clone_size: NA; v_call: TRBV7-9; j_call: TRBJ2-7; cdr3_aa: CASSPLGGWTYEQYF; cdr3_nt: TGTGCCAGCAGCCCTCTCGGGGGATGGACCTACGAGCAGTACTTC
d_call: TRBD2; clone_size: NA; v_call: TRBV24-1; j_call: TRBJ2-7; cdr3_aa: CATSDGTSGGIGREQYF; cdr3_nt: TGTGCCACCAGTGACGGGACTAGCGGGGGGATCGGGAGGGAGCAGTACTTC
d_call: NA; clone_size: few; v_call: TRBV9; j_call: TRBJ2-3; cdr3_aa: CASSVGARADTQYF; cdr3_nt: TGTGCCAGCAGCGTAGGGGCAAGAGCAGATACGCAGTATTTT
d_call: NA; clone_size: NA; v_call: TRBV27; j_call: TRBJ2-7; cdr3_aa: CASSSRLGVAYEQYF; cdr3_nt: TGTGCCAGCAGCTCAAGACTTGGGGTCGCCTACGAGCAGTACTTC
d_call: NA; clone_size: few; v_call: TRBV24-1; j_call: TRBJ2-5; cdr3_aa: CATSGDLRETQYF; cdr3_nt: TGTGCCACCAGTGGGGACTTAAGAGAGACCCAGTACTTC
d_call: NA; clone_size: NA; v_call: TRBV27; j_call: TRBJ1-4; cdr3_aa: CASSPTPLGPNEKLFF; cdr3_nt: TGTGCCAGCAGTCCCACCCCGCTCGGCCCGAATGAAAAACTGTTTTTT
d_call: NA; clone_size: NA; v_call: TRBV7-9; j_call: TRBJ1-3; cdr3_aa: CASSLNRLSSGNTIYF; cdr3_nt: TGTGCCAGCAGCTTGAACAGGCTAAGCTCTGGAAACACCATATATTTT
d_call: NA; clone_size: NA; v_call: TRBV20-1; j_call: TRBJ2-1; cdr3_aa: CSAGNSVSYNEQFF; cdr3_nt: TGCAGTGCTGGGAACAGTGTATCCTACAATGAGCAGTTCTTC
d_call: NA; clone_size: NA; v_call: TRBV15; j_call: TRBJ2-1; cdr3_aa: CATSRARQLNNEQFF; cdr3_nt: TGTGCCACCAGCAGAGCGCGGCAGCTTAACAATGAGCAGTTCTTC
d_call: TRBD2; clone_size: NA; v_call: TRBV10-1; j_call: TRBJ2-3; cdr3_aa: CASSSPGLAGSTDYTQYF; cdr3_nt: TGCGCCAGCAGTTCACCGGGACTAGCGGGCTCCACCGATTATACGCAGTATTTT
d_call: NA; clone_size: NA; v_call: TRBV6-1; j_call: TRBJ2-7; cdr3_aa: CASQRTSRYEQYF; cdr3_nt: TGTGCCAGCCAAAGGACTTCAAGATACGAGCAGTACTTC
d_call: TRBD2; clone_size: NA; v_call: TRBV5-1; j_call: TRBJ2-1; cdr3_aa: CASNLAGGTHNEQFF; cdr3_nt: TGCGCCAGCAACCTAGCGGGGGGTACCCACAATGAGCAGTTCTTC
d_call: TRBD1; clone_size: NA; v_call: TRBV20-1; j_call: TRBJ1-5; cdr3_aa: CSAGKDRESQPQHF; cdr3_nt: TGCAGTGCTGGTAAGGACAGGGAATCCCAGCCCCAGCATTTT
d_call: TRBD1; clone_size: few; v_call: TRBV6-1; j_call: TRBJ1-2; cdr3_aa: CASREGQEYGYTF; cdr3_nt: TGTGCCAGCAGGGAGGGACAGGAATATGGCTACACCTTC
d_call: NA; clone_size: NA; v_call: TRBV6-1; j_call: TRBJ1-1; cdr3_aa: CASRWQGRTTEAFF; cdr3_nt: TGTGCCAGCAGATGGCAGGGGCGGACAACTGAAGCTTTCTTT
d_call: TRBD1; clone_size: medium-sized; v_call: TRBV6-1; j_call: TRBJ1-1; cdr3_aa: CASSLRGRGTEAFF; cdr3_nt: TGTGCCAGCAGTCTTAGGGGGCGGGGGACTGAAGCTTTCTTT
d_call: TRBD2; clone_size: NA; v_call: TRBV20-1; j_call: TRBJ2-5; cdr3_aa: CSTHLAGKETQYF; cdr3_nt: TGCAGTACCCACCTAGCGGGGAAAGAGACCCAGTACTTC
d_call: NA; clone_size: NA; v_call: TRBV6-1; j_call: TRBJ1-5; cdr3_aa: CASSVAGVGNQPQHF; cdr3_nt: TGTGCCAGCAGTGTAGCAGGGGTAGGCAATCAGCCCCAGCATTTT
d_call: TRBD1; clone_size: few; v_call: TRBV6-1; j_call: TRBJ1-2; cdr3_aa: CASSEYGQGAAGYTF; cdr3_nt: TGTGCCAGCAGTGAATATGGCCAGGGGGCCGCTGGCTACACCTTC
d_call: TRBD1; clone_size: NA; v_call: TRBV12-3/TRBV12-4; j_call: TRBJ2-7; cdr3_aa: CASSGTGGRFHYEQYF; cdr3_nt: TGTGCCAGCAGTGGGACAGGCGGACGCTTCCACTACGAGCAGTACTTC